This T cell receptor (beta chain) was recovered during a study of T cells expressing NK-cell markers. On the study more broadly: Sequencing of TCR beta repertoires drew on sorted CD3+CD56+NKG2C+, CD3+CD56+NKG2C- and CD3+CD56-NKG2C+ T cells. HCMV serostatus: seven of eight sequenced donors positive, one negative.

Study conclusions and caveats: In roughly 6 donors, dominant CD3+CD56+NKG2C+ clones formed about 1.0-7.5% of CD8+ cells.

Making the TCR beta cDNA relied on 5'RACE template switching with UMIs. TCRdb re-called the 5' RACE reads and catalogs CDR3 proteins one per entry, DNA excluded. The sample includes 200,000 to 300,000 distinct CDR3 sequences. This CDR3 has 17 amino acids. Germline lookup yields CDR1 DFQATT and CDR2 SNEGSKA (reference sequence). Comment on this clonotype: Its antigen is not known.

This clonotype originated in a woman between 18 and 69 years old in good health. Sequenced: blood T cells: a sorted CD56 or NKG2C T cell subset, CD4+ or CD8+ T cells, or bulk PBMC T cells (not recorded which). This chain uses TRBV20-1 with TRBJ2-1; the D gene TCRdb calls, TRBD2, cannot be checked with no DNA. CDR3 amino acids: CSAKNPRLAGYRNEQFF.